Below, 2 T cell receptor beta chains from the same sample are listed, as sequenced in a study of Ad26.COV2.S vaccination and SARS-CoV-2 variants. Treatment indicated: 19 received Ad26.COV2.S at low or high dose, single or two shots; 5 received placebo; per-sample allocation not given. The study sampled participants on day 63 after the first vaccine or placebo injection. Libraries were prepared by immunoSEQ multiplex PCR; TCRdb keeps only in-frame clonotypes and omits some of them. The profile shows approximately 460,000 clones, nearly 90% of them singletons. The sequences come from peripheral blood, collected in a trial of Ad26.COV2.S vaccine versus placebo. The receptors were sampled from a person aged 18-60 years who received the Ad26.COV2.S COVID-19 vaccine or a placebo.

The chain carries TRBV2 and TRBJ2-5, with a possible D match to TRBD2 (6 bases). Deletions cut 4 bases from V and 1 base from J, with 7 bases between. The CDR3 consists of 13 residues. CDR1 and CDR2 (germline): SNHLY, FYNNEI. The CDR3 region has the DNA TGTGCCAGCAGTGTGACTAGCCAAGAGACCCAGTACTTC. Encoded protein: CASSVTSQETQYF.

The rearrangement joins TRBV28 to TRBJ1-2; D perhaps matches TRBD1 (5 bases). The CDR3 is 13 amino acids. The germline V and J ends were trimmed by 6 bases and 6 bases, with 14 bases remaining between them. CDR1 and CDR2 (germline): MDHEN, SYDVKM. As DNA, the CDR3 is TGTGCCAGCAGGGGCCAGGGATTTCATGGCTACACCTTC. This encodes CASRGQGFHGYTF.